Listed below are T cell receptor beta chains from one sample, sequenced in a study of CD4 T cells in relation to SARS-CoV-2 and coronaviruses. TCRdb's copy holds only in-frame clones and misses some; the assay was immunoSEQ multiplex PCR. Among under 20,000 clones listed, around 77% were seen once. Which antigens these TCRs recognize remains unknown. Sequencing used CD4+ T cells from PBMCs, cultured in vitro. The receptors originated from a human donor in good health. The CDR3 runs from the conserved cysteine through the conserved F or W. The D gene is left open where the match is weak. Expanded clones are given a class, and other clones once, few, many or no size at all.

>TRBV19|-|TRBD2|TRBJ2-2
CATYRTSGSLDTGELFF
TGTGCCACCTACAGGACTAGCGGGAGCTTAGACACCGGGGAGCTGTTTTTT
>TRBV6-6|-|-|TRBJ2-2
CASSYMPGELFF
TGTGCCAGCAGTTACATGCCCGGGGAGCTGTTTTTT
>TRBV9|-|TRBD1|TRBJ2-1
CASSVGDRVPNEQFF
TGTGCCAGCAGCGTAGGGGACAGGGTTCCAAATGAGCAGTTCTTC
>TRBV19|-|-|TRBJ2-3
CASSIDGGDTQYF
TGTGCCAGTAGTATAGACGGTGGAGATACGCAGTATTTT
>TRBV27|-|TRBD2|TRBJ2-7
CASSLTSGAPYEQYF
TGTGCCAGCAGTCTTACTAGCGGGGCCCCCTACGAGCAGTACTTC
>TRBV28|-|-|TRBJ2-5
CASSLPPGTWETQYF
TGTGCCAGCAGTTTACCTCCCGGCACCTGGGAGACCCAGTACTTC
>TRBV11-2|-|TRBD1|TRBJ1-6
CASSGGQGGSPLHF
TGTGCCAGCAGCGGGGGACAGGGAGGTTCACCCCTCCACTTT
>TRBV5-6|-|-|TRBJ2-5
CASSLQGQETQYF
TGTGCCAGCAGCTTACAGGGTCAAGAGACCCAGTACTTC
>TRBV3-1/TRBV3-2|-|TRBD2|TRBJ2-6
CASSQGRLAGVSGANVLTF
TGTGCCAGCAGCCAAGGAAGACTAGCGGGAGTTTCTGGGGCCAACGTCCTGACTTTC
>TRBV27|-|-|TRBJ2-1
CASSSGGRSSYNEQFF
TGTGCCAGCAGTTCCGGAGGGCGAAGCTCCTACAATGAGCAGTTCTTC
>TRBV5-1|-|-|TRBJ1-6
CASSLEQYGSPLHF
TGCGCCAGCAGCTTGGAACAGTACGGTTCACCCCTCCACTTT
>TRBV24-1|few|-|TRBJ2-2
CATSDFRDTGELFF
TGTGCCACCAGTGATTTCAGGGACACCGGGGAGCTGTTTTTT
>TRBV27|-|-|TRBJ2-1
CASSLVRGNEQFF
TGTGCCAGCAGTTTAGTCAGGGGCAATGAGCAGTTCTTC
>TRBV11-2|-|TRBD2|TRBJ2-2
CASSLRAGGPNTGELFF
TGTGCCAGCAGCCTACGGGCGGGAGGGCCGAACACCGGGGAGCTGTTTTTT
>TRBV2|-|-|TRBJ1-1
CASSERGTEAFF
TGTGCCAGCAGTGAAAGGGGCACTGAAGCTTTCTTT
>TRBV2|-|TRBD2|TRBJ2-3
CASSSQAGGPSTDTQYF
TGTGCCAGCAGTTCCCAAGCGGGAGGCCCAAGCACAGATACGCAGTATTTT
>TRBV6-4|few|-|TRBJ2-1
CASTWTASSYNEQFF
TGTGCCAGCACCTGGACGGCAAGCTCCTACAATGAGCAGTTCTTC
>TRBV5-1|-|TRBD1|TRBJ2-1
CASATGTVSYNEQFF
TGCGCCAGTGCAACCGGGACAGTCTCCTACAATGAGCAGTTCTTC
>TRBV12-3/TRBV12-4|once|-|TRBJ1-3
CASRRSSGNTIYF
TGTGCCAGCAGACGGAGCTCTGGAAACACCATATATTTT
>TRBV11-2|once|-|TRBJ1-1
CASSLVGGSGTGNTEAFF
TGTGCCAGCAGCTTAGTTGGTGGGTCGGGGACGGGAAACACTGAAGCTTTCTTT
>TRBV30|-|-|TRBJ2-6
CAWSPRTGPGANVLTF
TGTGCCTGGAGTCCACGCACAGGGCCTGGGGCCAACGTCCTGACTTTC
>TRBV19|few|TRBD2|TRBJ2-7
CASSTGGSLPYEQYF
TGTGCCAGTAGTACGGGCGGGAGTCTCCCCTACGAGCAGTACTTC
>TRBV10-3|-|TRBD2|TRBJ2-1
CAISEMVALAGGPDNEQFF
TGTGCCATCAGTGAGATGGTAGCCTTAGCGGGAGGGCCCGACAATGAGCAGTTCTTC
>TRBV6-5|-|TRBD1|TRBJ1-5
CASNQDRGNQPQHF
TGTGCCAGCAACCAAGACAGGGGGAATCAGCCCCAGCATTTT
>TRBV6-1|few|-|TRBJ1-1
CASSELQTTEAFF
TGTGCCAGCAGTGAATTACAGACCACTGAAGCTTTCTTT
>TRBV5-5|few|TRBD2|TRBJ2-7
CASSLRGREGSYEQYF
TGTGCCAGCAGCTTGAGGGGGCGGGAGGGCTCCTACGAGCAGTACTTC
>TRBV10-3|-|-|TRBJ1-1
CASSMVNTEAFF
TGTGCCAGTTCTATGGTGAACACTGAAGCTTTCTTT
>TRBV6-5|-|-|TRBJ1-1
CASSYDYGGMNTEAFF
TGTGCCAGCAGTTACGACTATGGGGGGATGAACACTGAAGCTTTCTTT
>TRBV11-2|-|-|TRBJ1-2
CASSPGFGYTF
TGTGCCAGCAGCCCGGGTTTTGGCTACACCTTC
>TRBV5-6|-|-|TRBJ1-6
CASSAGSSYNSPLHF
TGTGCCAGCAGCGCTGGAAGCTCCTATAATTCACCCCTCCACTTT
>TRBV7-7|-|TRBD1|TRBJ2-7
CASSGGQGPSYEQYF
TGTGCCAGCAGCGGGGGACAGGGGCCCTCCTACGAGCAGTACTTC
>TRBV5-6|-|TRBD1|TRBJ1-2
CASEGDRGRYGYTF
TGTGCCAGCGAGGGGGACAGGGGAAGATATGGCTACACCTTC
>TRBV15|once|TRBD2|TRBJ2-1
CATSKGTSGDNEQFF
TGTGCCACCAGCAAAGGGACTAGCGGGGACAATGAGCAGTTCTTC
>TRBV20-1|-|TRBD1|TRBJ1-6
CSASKADRSSPLHF
TGCAGTGCTAGTAAGGCGGACAGGTCTTCACCCCTCCACTTT
>TRBV7-2|-|-|TRBJ1-6
CASSLAGLGDSPLHF
TGTGCCAGCAGCTTAGCGGGGCTAGGGGATTCACCCCTCCACTTT
>TRBV4-2|-|-|TRBJ1-1
CASSQDARVTFF
TGTGCCAGCAGCCAAGATGCACGGGTGACTTTCTTT
>TRBV2|-|TRBD1|TRBJ1-3
CARAAQGGDGNTIYF
TGTGCCAGGGCCGCGCAGGGGGGAGATGGAAACACCATATATTTT
>TRBV5-5|-|TRBD2|TRBJ2-1
CASSLAHSSGRVGQFF
TGTGCCAGCAGCTTGGCCCACTCTAGCGGGAGAGTAGGGCAGTTCTTC
>TRBV7-3|-|-|TRBJ2-3
CASSLGRSTDTQYF
TGTGCCAGCAGCTTGGGCAGAAGCACAGATACGCAGTATTTT
>TRBV4-1|-|TRBD2|TRBJ2-1
CASSQEAQGSGRAFEQFF
TGCGCCAGCAGCCAAGAGGCCCAAGGTAGCGGGAGGGCCTTTGAGCAGTTCTTC
>TRBV6-1|-|-|TRBJ2-7
CASSELAGRASHEQYF
TGTGCCAGCAGTGAATTGGCGGGACGCGCATCCCACGAGCAGTACTTC
>TRBV10-1|-|TRBD1|TRBJ1-2
CASSEEGALGGYTF
TGCGCCAGCAGTGAAGAGGGGGCCTTGGGAGGCTACACCTTC
>TRBV21-1|-|-|TRBJ1-2
CASTGTGGSGYTF
TGTGCCAGCACCGGGACAGGGGGCTCTGGCTACACCTTC
>TRBV9|-|-|TRBJ1-3
CASSVQGGTGNTIYF
TGTGCCAGCAGCGTACAGGGTGGGACTGGAAACACCATATATTTT
>TRBV4-2|once|TRBD1|TRBJ1-4
CASSQEAQGDEKLFF
TGTGCCAGCAGCCAAGAGGCTCAGGGGGATGAAAAACTGTTTTTT
>TRBV14|-|TRBD2|TRBJ2-5
CASSQGTSGSHLKTETQYF
TGTGCCAGCAGCCAAGGTACGAGCGGGAGCCACCTCAAGACAGAGACCCAGTACTTC
>TRBV6-5|-|TRBD1|TRBJ1-5
CATIRQGSNQPQHF
TGTGCCACCATTAGACAGGGAAGCAATCAGCCCCAGCATTTT
>TRBV25-1|-|TRBD1|TRBJ1-2
CASSSTGLYGYTF
TGTGCCAGCAGTTCGACAGGGCTCTATGGCTACACCTTC
>TRBV25-1|-|-|TRBJ1-5
CASSESWDDNQPQHF
TGTGCCAGCAGTGAATCTTGGGACGACAATCAGCCCCAGCATTTT
>TRBV12-5|-|TRBD1|TRBJ1-4
CASANLGQGGEKLFF
TGTGCTAGCGCAAACCTCGGACAGGGAGGCGAAAAACTGTTTTTT
>TRBV30|once|-|TRBJ1-5
CAWGRGTNQPQHF
TGTGCCTGGGGCAGGGGAACCAATCAGCCCCAGCATTTT
>TRBV5-6|-|TRBD1|TRBJ2-7
CASSLIDRAAYEQYF
TGTGCCAGCAGCCTAATAGACAGGGCCGCCTACGAGCAGTACTTC
>TRBV15|-|-|TRBJ1-5
CATSRDRRNQPQHF
TGTGCCACCAGCAGAGATCGGCGGAATCAGCCCCAGCATTTT
>TRBV19|-|-|TRBJ1-3
CASSGPGNSGNTIYF
TGTGCCAGTAGTGGCCCGGGGAACTCTGGAAACACCATATATTTT
>TRBV3-1/TRBV3-2|-|-|TRBJ2-3
CASSPLATDTQYF
TGTGCCAGCAGCCCCCTGGCCACAGATACGCAGTATTTT